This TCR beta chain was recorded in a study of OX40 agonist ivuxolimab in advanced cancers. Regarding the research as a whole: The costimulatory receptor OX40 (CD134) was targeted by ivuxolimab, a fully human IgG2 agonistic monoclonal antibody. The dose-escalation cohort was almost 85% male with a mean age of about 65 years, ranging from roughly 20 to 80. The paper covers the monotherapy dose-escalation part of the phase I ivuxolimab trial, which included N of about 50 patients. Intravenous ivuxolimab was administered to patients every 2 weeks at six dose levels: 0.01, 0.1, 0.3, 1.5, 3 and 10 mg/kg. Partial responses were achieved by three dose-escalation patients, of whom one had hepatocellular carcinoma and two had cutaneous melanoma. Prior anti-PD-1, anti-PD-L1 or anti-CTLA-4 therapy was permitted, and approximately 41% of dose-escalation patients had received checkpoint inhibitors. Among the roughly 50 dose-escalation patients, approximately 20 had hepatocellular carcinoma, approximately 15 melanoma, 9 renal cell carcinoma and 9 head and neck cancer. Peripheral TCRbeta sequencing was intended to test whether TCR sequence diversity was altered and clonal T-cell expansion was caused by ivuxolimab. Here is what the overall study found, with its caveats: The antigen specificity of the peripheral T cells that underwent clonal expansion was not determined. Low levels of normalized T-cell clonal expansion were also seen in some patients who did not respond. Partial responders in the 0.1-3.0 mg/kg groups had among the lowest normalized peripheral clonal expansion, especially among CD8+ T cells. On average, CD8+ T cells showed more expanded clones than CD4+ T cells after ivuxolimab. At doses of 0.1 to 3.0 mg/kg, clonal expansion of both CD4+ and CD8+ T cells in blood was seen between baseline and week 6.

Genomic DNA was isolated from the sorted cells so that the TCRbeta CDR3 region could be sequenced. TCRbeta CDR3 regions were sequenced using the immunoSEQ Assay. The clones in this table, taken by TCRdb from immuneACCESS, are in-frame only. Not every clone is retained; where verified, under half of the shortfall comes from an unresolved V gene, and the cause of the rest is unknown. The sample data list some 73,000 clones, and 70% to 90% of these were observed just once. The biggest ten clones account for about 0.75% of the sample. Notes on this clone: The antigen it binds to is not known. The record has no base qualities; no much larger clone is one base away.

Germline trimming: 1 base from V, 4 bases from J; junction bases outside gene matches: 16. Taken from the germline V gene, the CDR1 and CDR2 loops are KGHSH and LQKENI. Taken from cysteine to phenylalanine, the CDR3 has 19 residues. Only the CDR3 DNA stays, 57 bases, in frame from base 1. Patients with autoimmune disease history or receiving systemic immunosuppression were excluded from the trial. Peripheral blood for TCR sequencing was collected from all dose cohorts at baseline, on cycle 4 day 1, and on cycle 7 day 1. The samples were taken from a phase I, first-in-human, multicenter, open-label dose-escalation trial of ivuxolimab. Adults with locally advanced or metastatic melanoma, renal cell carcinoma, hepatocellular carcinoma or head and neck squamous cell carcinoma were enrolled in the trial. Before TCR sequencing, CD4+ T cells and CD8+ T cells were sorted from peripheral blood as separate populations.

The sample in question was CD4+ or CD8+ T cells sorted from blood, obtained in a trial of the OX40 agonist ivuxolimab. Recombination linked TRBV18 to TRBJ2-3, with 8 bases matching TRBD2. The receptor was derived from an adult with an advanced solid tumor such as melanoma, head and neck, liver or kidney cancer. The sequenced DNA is TGTGCCAGCTCACCACTGAGGACTAGCTCGGGGGTTGGTGCAGATACGCAGTATTTT. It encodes CASSPLRTSSGVGADTQYF.